These 9 T cell receptor beta chains were sequenced from one sample in a study of long-term antiretroviral therapy in people with HIV. The assay, immunoSEQ v3.0, was run at survey level. Profiled with immunoSEQ multiplex PCR; TCRdb holds only in-frame clones, not every one. The sample lists roughly 20,000 clones; approximately 86% were seen once. The sample consisted of unsorted PBMCs, taken 2.1 years after starting antiretroviral therapy. The receptors were sampled from a man younger than 35 with HIV.

The rearrangement links TRBV2 to TRBJ1-1; D not resolved. Germline loops: CDR1 SNHLY, CDR2 FYNNEI. This CDR3 has 10 amino acids. Trimming stripped 10 bases from V and 7 bases from J, with 10 bases between. The CDR3 coding sequence is TGTGCCACCAAGACACTTGAAGCTTTCTTT. This translates into CATKTLEAFF.

The genes are TRBV9 and TRBJ2-7, with 10 bases matching TRBD2. Germline V gives CDR1 SGDLS, CDR2 YYNGEE. The CDR3 is 15 residues long. The J segment lost 7 bases and the V segment lost 0 bases, leaving 7 bases of the junction unmatched. The CDR3 DNA reads as TGTGCCAGCAGCGTAGGGCTAGCGGGAGCTGGTGAGCAGTACTTC. This gives the protein CASSVGLAGAGEQYF. Complete variable domain (other parts from reference TRBV9 and TRBJ2-7): DSGVTQTPKHLITATGQRVTLRCSPRSGDLSVYWYQQSLDQGLQFLIQYYNGEERAKGNILERFSAQQFPDLHSELNLSSLELGDSALYFCASSVGLAGAGEQYFGPGTRLTVT.

This sequence joins TRBV20-1 and TRBJ1-4, with D unclear. Germline V gene lookup returns CDR1 DFQATT and CDR2 SNEGSKA (reference sequence). Trimming pared 0 bases from V and 10 bases from J, leaving 6 bases between. The CDR3 is 11 residues long. In nucleotides, the CDR3 is TGCAGTGCTAGAGACGGAGGAAAACTGTTTTTT. Translated: CSARDGGKLFF.

Worth noting for this clone: Within the sample, other DNA sequences also encode this same CDR3. The rearrangement joins TRBV6-1 to TRBJ2-7; D is undetermined. CDR1 is MNHNS and CDR2 is SASEGT in the germline V gene. The CDR3 totals 13 residues. V was trimmed by 1 base and J by 0 bases, leaving 4 bases between them. CDR3 residues: CASSEGLSYEQYF. CDR3 nucleotides: TGTGCCAGCAGTGAAGGTCTCTCCTACGAGCAGTACTTC.

This chain joins TRBV5-1 and TRBJ1-3; D ambiguous. CDR1 is SGHRS, CDR2 YFSETQ, per germline. The V and J ends lost 0 bases and 0 bases respectively, with 7 bases between them. The length of the CDR3 is 15 residues. The CDR3 DNA sequence: TGCGCCAGCAGCTTGGGGCGAATCTCTGGAAACACCATATATTTT. Its protein product is CASSLGRISGNTIYF.

The table lists this clone with a count of one. J is TRBJ1-4 and V is TRBV4-1, with unresolved D. Trimming cost V 3 bases and J 4 bases, with 9 bases left between them. Germline CDR1 reads MGHRA; CDR2 reads YSYEKL. The CDR3 runs to 14 residues. In DNA, the CDR3 is TGCGCCAGCAGCCAGTTCGACATTAATGAAAAACTGTTTTTT. Its protein is CASSQFDINEKLFF.

V gene TRBV21-1 combines with J gene TRBJ1-2; the table's D call, TRBD1, has no DNA check behind it. TRBV21-1 is classified as a pseudogene. CDR3 size: 15 residues. CDR3 protein: CASSTTGGGSYGYTF. DNA of the CDR3: TGTGCCAGCAGCACCACAGGGGGCGGGAGCTATGGCTACACCTTC.

This rearrangement joins TRBV6-6 to TRBJ1-5; 9 bases are a match to TRBD1. With V trimmed by 2 bases and J by 6 bases, 5 bases remained unmatched. CDR1 is MNHNY, CDR2 SVGAGI, per germline (reference sequence). The CDR3 totals 15 residues. Written as DNA, the CDR3 is TGTGCCAGCAGTTACACGGGACAGGGCAGTCAGCCCCAGCATTTT. It yields the protein CASSYTGQGSQPQHF.

This clone was picked up one time. One end of the junction is discordant with germline, which a read error may explain. This sequence joins TRBV5-1 and TRBJ2-7; 7 nucleotides agree with TRBD1. The CDR3 is made up of 19 amino acids. Germline-derived CDR1 and CDR2 are SGHRS and YFSETQ. CDR3 residues: CASSLSETGPFSFSYELYF. The CDR3 nucleotides read TGCGCCAGCAGCTTGTCTGAGACAGGGCCGTTTTCCTTTTCCTACGAGCTGTACTTC.